This is a list of T cell receptor beta chains from one sample in a study of spatial heterogeneity in lung cancer. TCRdb itself ran the 5' RACE reads through MiXCR, one entry per CDR3 protein. The table records more than 9,500 distinct CDR3 sequences, 13% to 15% of them present only once. Sequenced here: lung tumor tissue, sampled at surgery. The receptors stem from a male donor with early-stage non-small cell lung cancer. Both conserved end residues are part of each CDR3. D genes are given only for firm matches. Rows may omit the clone size; those that give it use once, few, many or a size class.

cdr3_length,clone_size,j_call,v_call,d_call,cdr3_aa,cdr3_nt
14,many,TRBJ2-4,TRBV6-1,-,CASSEGGLYHIQYF,TGTGCCAGCAGTGAAGGGGGACTTTACCACATTCAGTACTTC
12,many,TRBJ2-1,TRBV29-1,TRBD2,CSEAGGDNEQFF,TGCAGCGAAGCGGGAGGCGACAATGAGCAGTTCTTC
13,-,TRBJ2-3,TRBV5-1,TRBD1,CASSGRGPDTQYF,TGCGCCAGCAGTGGCAGGGGGCCAGATACGCAGTATTTT
13,-,TRBJ2-2,TRBV11-2,-,CASSLDNTGELFF,TGTGCCAGCAGCTTAGACAACACCGGGGAGCTGTTTTTT
16,-,TRBJ2-4,TRBV5-4,-,CASSLRGGPAKNIQYF,TGTGCCAGCAGCTTGAGGGGCGGGCCAGCCAAAAACATTCAGTACTTC
15,many,TRBJ1-6,TRBV5-1,-,CASSLQGGDNSPLHF,TGCGCCAGCAGCCTACAGGGAGGTGACAATTCACCCCTCCACTTT
15,many,TRBJ2-3,TRBV6-4,-,CASSRDPVAADTQYF,TGTGCCAGCAGCCGGGACCCTGTCGCCGCAGATACGCAGTATTTT
18,many,TRBJ2-3,TRBV4-1,TRBD2,CASSQVSVLAASTDTQYF,TGCGCCAGCAGCCAAGTTTCAGTACTAGCGGCTAGCACAGATACGCAGTATTTT
14,many,TRBJ2-1,TRBV6-2/TRBV6-3,-,CASRADSSYNEQFF,TGTGCCAGCAGAGCCGACAGCTCCTACAATGAGCAGTTCTTC
15,many,TRBJ1-6,TRBV7-8,TRBD1,CASSLGQGPNSPLHF,TGTGCCAGCAGCTTAGGACAGGGCCCAAATTCACCCCTCCACTTT
16,-,TRBJ2-6,TRBV19,-,CASSLPQFSGANVLTF,TGTGCCAGTAGTCTCCCCCAGTTCTCTGGGGCCAACGTCCTGACTTTC
12,many,TRBJ2-5,TRBV20-1,-,CSAREIWETQYF,TGCAGTGCTAGGGAGATTTGGGAGACCCAGTACTTC
13,many,TRBJ2-7,TRBV29-1,-,CSATPGEPYEQYF,TGCAGCGCCACACCAGGGGAACCCTACGAGCAGTACTTC
14,many,TRBJ2-5,TRBV7-7,-,CASSSDKGGKTQYF,TGTGCTAGCAGCTCCGACAAGGGTGGAAAGACCCAGTACTTC
17,-,TRBJ2-3,TRBV5-1,TRBD2,CASSHGLAGGPFDTQYF,TGCGCCAGCAGCCACGGACTAGCGGGAGGGCCTTTCGATACGCAGTATTTT
14,many,TRBJ1-6,TRBV2,-,CASKPDVSNSPLHF,TGTGCCAGCAAGCCGGATGTATCCAATTCACCCCTCCACTTT
14,medium-sized,TRBJ2-7,TRBV27,-,CASSLRIRRDEQYF,TGTGCCAGCAGTTTAAGGATACGTCGTGACGAGCAGTACTTC
15,medium-sized,TRBJ2-3,TRBV4-1,-,CASSAGNGGTDTQYF,TGCGCCAGCAGCGCGGGGAATGGTGGCACAGATACGCAGTATTTT
16,medium-sized,TRBJ1-6,TRBV27,-,CASSQLPGRRNSPLHF,TGTGCCAGCAGCCAGCTCCCGGGACGCAGGAATTCACCCCTCCACTTT
16,many,TRBJ2-5,TRBV9,-,CASSVGPSVQMGAQYF,TGTGCCAGCAGCGTAGGGCCCTCGGTCCAAATGGGGGCCCAGTACTTC
14,many,TRBJ1-1,TRBV28,-,CASSRRGGYTEAFF,TGTGCCAGCAGCCGACGAGGGGGTTACACTGAAGCTTTCTTT
13,medium-sized,TRBJ1-1,TRBV2,-,CASSETPNTEAFF,TGTGCCAGCAGTGAAACCCCGAACACTGAAGCTTTCTTT
17,many,TRBJ2-1,TRBV5-4,-,CASSLGGGASSYNEQFF,TGTGCCAGCAGCCTTGGTGGCGGGGCTAGCTCCTACAATGAGCAGTTCTTC
12,-,TRBJ2-1,TRBV7-8,-,CASSHDHLEQFF,TGTGCCAGCAGCCACGACCACTTGGAGCAGTTCTTC
14,-,TRBJ2-7,TRBV10-3,TRBD1,CAISVKGQGYEQYF,TGTGCCATCAGTGTGAAGGGACAGGGCTACGAGCAGTACTTC
14,many,TRBJ2-6,TRBV7-6,-,CASSPQLGANVLTF,TGTGCCAGCAGCCCCCAGCTAGGGGCCAACGTCCTGACTTTC
13,medium-sized,TRBJ1-5,TRBV7-2,-,CASSPDPPQPQHF,TGTGCCAGCAGCCCCGACCCCCCTCAGCCCCAGCATTTT
15,few,TRBJ1-1,TRBV6-5,TRBD1,CASRGQGKSNTEAFF,TGTGCCAGCAGAGGACAGGGTAAATCGAACACTGAAGCTTTCTTT
16,many,TRBJ2-3,TRBV6-5,-,CASSYTLGGVADTQYF,TGTGCCAGCAGTTACACACTGGGCGGGGTGGCAGATACGCAGTATTTT
14,medium-sized,TRBJ2-3,TRBV28,-,CASSRWGRWDTQYF,TGTGCCAGCAGCCGGTGGGGGCGGTGGGATACGCAGTATTTT
14,many,TRBJ1-2,TRBV3-1,-,CASRFEGQTYGYTF,TGTGCCAGCAGATTCGAGGGGCAGACTTATGGCTACACCTTC
14,-,TRBJ2-1,TRBV2,-,CASRGDGRAGEQFF,TGTGCCAGCAGGGGGGACGGGAGAGCCGGGGAGCAGTTCTTC
19,many,TRBJ2-3,TRBV11-2,TRBD2,CASSPNQSGGPRWSDTQYF,TGTGCCAGCAGCCCCAATCAGAGCGGGGGGCCGAGGTGGTCAGATACGCAGTATTTT
15,many,TRBJ2-3,TRBV20-1,-,CSARAPGVSTDTQYF,TGCAGTGCTAGGGCCCCTGGTGTGAGCACAGATACGCAGTATTTT
12,many,TRBJ2-7,TRBV5-1,-,CASSWGSYEQYF,TGCGCCAGCAGCTGGGGGTCCTACGAGCAGTACTTC
14,many,TRBJ1-1,TRBV28,-,CASGVKGSATEAFF,TGTGCCAGCGGGGTTAAGGGATCTGCCACTGAAGCTTTCTTT